The clone carrying this TCR beta chain was counted only a few times. This entry comes from a study of sequential checkpoint blockade in melanoma. Study background: First-line arms were nivolumab then ipilimumab, or the reverse, randomized 1:1.

Assay: immunoSEQ multiplex PCR; the TCRdb copy retains only in-frame clones and omits some. The top ten hold 15% to 20% of the sample, which has 9,500 to 12,000 clones, around 56% seen once. The sample's treatment: randomized to nivolumab then ipilimumab (arm A) or the reverse (arm B). Live CD3+CD8+ CD19− CD56− cells were sorted from PBMCs. CDR1 and CDR2 (germline): SEHNR, FQNEAQ (reference sequence). The CDR3 covers 16 residues. V was shortened by 1 base and J by 4 bases, with 17 bases between the two germline ends. Sequenced material: CD8+ T cells sorted from blood (inferred from file names), taken from a patient given nivolumab and ipilimumab in sequence. This TCR was recovered from a human donor with melanoma. The chain couples TRBV7-9 to TRBJ2-7; weak D call: TRBD1 (5 bases). This CDR3 is CASSLEGDLGRYEQYF. CDR3 coding DNA: TGTGCCAGCAGCTTAGAAGGGGATCTCGGTAGGTACGAGCAGTACTTC.